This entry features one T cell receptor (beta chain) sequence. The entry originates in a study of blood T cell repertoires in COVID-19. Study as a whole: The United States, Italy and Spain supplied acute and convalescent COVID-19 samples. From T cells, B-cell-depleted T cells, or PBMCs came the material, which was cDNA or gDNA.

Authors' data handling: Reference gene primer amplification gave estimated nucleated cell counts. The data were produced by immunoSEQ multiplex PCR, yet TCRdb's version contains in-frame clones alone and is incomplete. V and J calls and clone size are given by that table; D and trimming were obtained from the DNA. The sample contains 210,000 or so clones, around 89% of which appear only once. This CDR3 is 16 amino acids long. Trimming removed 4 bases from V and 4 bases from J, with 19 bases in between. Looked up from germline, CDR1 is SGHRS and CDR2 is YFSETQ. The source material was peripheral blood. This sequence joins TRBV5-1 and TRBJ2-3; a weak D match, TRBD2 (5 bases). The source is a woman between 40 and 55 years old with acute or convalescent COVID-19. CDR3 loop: CASSPTGYGLADTQYF. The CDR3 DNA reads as TGCGCCAGCAGCCCTACGGGGTATGGACTTGCAGATACGCAGTATTTT.